Presented here are 19 T cell receptor beta chains from one specimen sequenced in a study of cytomegalovirus exposure and HLA in healthy donors. Researchers ran the PCR with 60 Vbeta and 13 Jbeta primers. Assay: immunoSEQ multiplex PCR; the TCRdb copy retains only in-frame clones and omits some. The sample includes roughly 150,000 clones, more than 70% of them seen just once. Sequences were obtained from PBMCs. The receptors stem from a man aged 35 to 55 in good health and CMV-seronegative.

V usage is TRBV14 and J usage is TRBJ1-1; D remains unclear. Germline-derived CDR1 and CDR2 are SGHDN and FVKESK. This CDR3 is 16 amino acids long. Trimming stripped 0 bases from V and 7 bases from J, with 18 bases between. The CDR3 sequence is CASSQEVGSRPLEAFF. Written as DNA, the CDR3 is TGTGCCAGCAGCCAAGAGGTTGGGAGCAGGCCTCTTGAAGCTTTCTTT.

The V gene is TRBV5-6, the J gene TRBJ1-1; maybe TRBD1 (5 bases). This CDR3 is built from 14 residues. The germline V gene encodes CDR1 SGHDT and CDR2 YYEEEE. V lost 0 bases, J lost 7 bases, and 13 bases lay in between. CDR3 protein: CASSLGGRRLEAFF. The CDR3 bases are TGTGCCAGCAGCTTGGGGGGCCGGCGTCTTGAAGCTTTCTTT. The full variable domain, rest sourced from reference TRBV5-6 and TRBJ1-1, is DAGVTQSPTHLIKTRGQQVTLRCSPKSGHDTVSWYQQALGQGPQFIFQYYEEEERQRGNFPDRFSGHQFPNYSSELNVNALLLGDSALYLCASSLGGRRLEAFFGQGTRLTVV.

This chain joins TRBV4-3 and TRBJ2-7; 8 nucleotides match TRBD2. CDR1 is LGHNA, CDR2 YSLEER, per germline. V trimming: 2 bases; J trimming: 3 bases; junction bases outside the gene matches: 9. The length of the CDR3 is 16 residues. CDR3 sequence reads: CASSQTALAGVYEQYF. In nucleotides, the CDR3 is TGCGCCAGCAGCCAAACCGCGCTAGCGGGCGTCTACGAGCAGTACTTC.

This clone is a singleton in its sample. The germline gene is not matched at one end of the junction; a read error may be the cause. The chain joins TRBV4-2 to TRBJ2-3; 13 bases match TRBD2. Germline V lookup: CDR1 LGHNA, CDR2 YNFKEQ. The CDR3 runs to 22 residues. The CDR3 sequence is CASSQSGAGLAGKLTRTDTLYF. DNA of the CDR3: TGTGCCAGCAGCCAGTCCGGGGCGGGACTAGCGGGAAAACTAACCCGCACAGATACGCTGTATTTT.

The rearrangement joins TRBV18 to TRBJ1-2, with 7 bases fitting TRBD1. CDR1 KGHSH and CDR2 LQKENI come from the germline V gene. The junction had 3 bases not matched to a gene; V was cut back by 3 bases and J by 5 bases. This CDR3 is 13 amino acids long. This chain's CDR3 is CASSPGQTYGYTF. In nucleotides, the CDR3 is TGTGCCAGCTCACCGGGACAGACTTATGGCTACACCTTC.

The chain joins TRBV2 to TRBJ1-2; no clear D. Deletions cut 7 bases from V and 4 bases from J, with 10 bases between. The germline V gene has CDR1 SNHLY and CDR2 FYNNEI. The CDR3 extends over 12 amino acids. DNA for the CDR3: TGTGCCAGCAATCCAGGCCCCTATGGCTACACCTTC. It yields the protein CASNPGPYGYTF.

The rearrangement links TRBV7-9 to TRBJ2-4; a weak D match, TRBD1 (5 bases). This CDR3 spans 13 amino acids. With 6 bases removed from V and 6 bases from J, the gap between germline ends came to 12 bases. The germline V gene encodes CDR1 SEHNR and CDR2 FQNEAQ (reference sequence). The CDR3 here is CASSPGQLNIQYF. CDR3 nucleotides: TGTGCCAGCAGTCCCGGACAACTAAACATTCAGTACTTC.

V gene TRBV27 combines with J gene TRBJ2-1; 7 nucleotides match TRBD2. The CDR3 runs to 13 residues. V dropped 6 bases and J dropped 8; count of bases not matched to a gene: 7. CDR1 MNHEY and CDR2 SMNVEV come from the germline V gene (reference sequence). CDR3 protein: CASRPTSIYEQFF. The CDR3 DNA reads TGTGCCAGCAGGCCGACTAGCATCTATGAGCAGTTCTTC.

V gene TRBV5-6 combines with J gene TRBJ2-7, with a weak D call TRBD2 (5 bases). With 4 bases removed from V and 3 bases from J, the gap between germline ends came to 11 bases. Germline CDR1 SGHDT, CDR2 YYEEEE. This CDR3 has 13 amino acids. The CDR3 loop reads CASSPGTLYEQYF. The DNA of the CDR3 is TGTGCCAGCAGCCCGGGAACCCTCTACGAGCAGTACTTC. The full variable domain, its missing parts supplied by reference TRBV5-6 and TRBJ2-7, is DAGVTQSPTHLIKTRGQQVTLRCSPKSGHDTVSWYQQALGQGPQFIFQYYEEEERQRGNFPDRFSGHQFPNYSSELNVNALLLGDSALYLCASSPGTLYEQYFGPGTRLTVT.

The chain links TRBV6-6 to TRBJ1-2; the D gene is possibly TRBD1 (5 bases). The CDR3 is 14 residues long. V was cut by 7 bases and J by 6 bases, with 18 bases left in between. Germline-derived CDR1 and CDR2 are MNHNY and SVGAGI (reference sequence). Written as DNA, the CDR3 is TGTGCCAGCAATTCCCGGTGGGGCGAAGATGGCTACACCTTC. Its protein product is CASNSRWGEDGYTF.

This chain connects TRBV29-1 to TRBJ1-2; 7 nucleotides agree with TRBD1. The CDR3 is made up of 15 amino acids. V dropped 7 bases and J dropped 4; count of bases not matched to a gene: 15. CDR1 and CDR2 (germline): SQVTM, ANQGSEA. The CDR3 protein is CSAGTAAFGRYGYTF. Written as DNA, the CDR3 is TGCAGCGCCGGGACAGCGGCGTTTGGGCGCTATGGCTACACCTTC.

V and J are TRBV4-1 and TRBJ2-5; TRBD2 aligns across 8 bases. Germline values: CDR1 MGHRA, CDR2 YSYEKL. Trimming at V came to 2 bases and at J to 0 bases, leaving 8 bases not matched to a gene. The CDR3 length is 17 residues. The CDR3 region is CASSQPSGRGDQETQYF. CDR3 in DNA: TGCGCCAGCAGCCAACCCTCGGGGCGGGGGGACCAAGAGACCCAGTACTTC.

The chain carries TRBV21-1 and TRBJ1-1; the tabulated D call, TRBD1, remains unverified against the DNA. TRBV21-1 is flagged as a pseudogene. The CDR3 runs 15 residues. The CDR3 spells CASSQGAALNTEAFF. CDR3 in DNA: TGTGCCAGCAGCCAGGGGGCAGCTTTGAACACTGAAGCTTTCTTT.

The chain couples TRBV7-2 to TRBJ2-1, with a tentative D call TRBD2 (6 bases). Germline CDR1 is SGHTA and CDR2 is FQGNSA. Trimming took 1 base from V and 5 from J, leaving 12 bases between them. This CDR3 is built from 15 residues. CDR3 amino acids: CASSLERGVNNEQFF. CDR3 in DNA: TGTGCCAGCAGCTTAGAACGCGGGGTGAACAATGAGCAGTTCTTC.

V gene TRBV7-3 combines with J gene TRBJ2-3; weak D call: TRBD2 (5 bases). Germline loops: CDR1 SGHTA, CDR2 FQGTGA. The germline V and J ends were trimmed by 0 bases and 0 bases, with 10 bases remaining between them. The CDR3 extends over 16 amino acids. CDR3 sequence: CASSLTGRGSTDTQYF. The CDR3 nucleotides read TGTGCCAGCAGCTTAACTGGCCGGGGAAGCACAGATACGCAGTATTTT.

The chain employs TRBV30 and TRBJ1-4, with D tentatively TRBD1 (5 bases). V shed 6 bases and J shed 8 bases, with 13 bases lying between them. From germline, CDR1 is GTSNPN and CDR2 SVGIG (reference sequence). CDR3 length equals 12 residues. The CDR3 DNA sequence: TGTGCCTGCAATTTATCAGGGGAAAAACTGTTTTTT. Translated: CACNLSGEKLFF.

CDR3 bases: TGTGCCAGCAGTTCAGCGAGTAGCTCCTACAATGAGCAGTTCTTC. Amino acids: CASSSASSSYNEQFF. The chain is built from TRBV27 and TRBJ2-1; unclear D gene. Looked up from germline, CDR1 is MNHEY and CDR2 is SMNVEV (reference sequence). V was pared by 4 bases and J by 0 bases, with 10 bases between. This CDR3 spans 15 amino acids.

The CDR3 is CASSWGQSTDTQYF. The CDR3 bases are TGTGCCAGCAGCTGGGGACAGAGCACAGATACGCAGTATTTT. The rearrangement joins TRBV6-5 to TRBJ2-3; TRBD1 agrees at 7 bases. This CDR3 has 14 residues. V was clipped by 6 bases and J by 0 bases; unmatched bases: 3. From germline, CDR1 is MNHEY and CDR2 SVGAGI.

The chain links TRBV7-2 to TRBJ1-6, with TRBD1 as a possible D gene (5 bases). V gave up 8 bases and J gave up 4 bases, with 21 bases separating them. The CDR3 spans 17 residues. Germline values: CDR1 SGHTA, CDR2 FQGNSA. CDR3 coding DNA: TGTGCCAGCCCACGGGCAGGGCCAGTAGGGTATAATTCACCCCTCCACTTT. Translation gives CASPRAGPVGYNSPLHF.